Below, 4 T cell receptor beta chains from the same sample are listed, as sequenced in a study of shared clonotypes between healthy human individuals. The repertoire was sequenced with immunoSEQ multiplex PCR; TCRdb's copy has only in-frame clones and lacks some. The sample shows a few million clones, roughly 93% of them seen only once. The specimen sequenced was naive CD4+ T cells from PBMCs. Subset of the sample: CD45RA+ positively selected. These receptors originate from a man between 18 and 35 years old in good health. Some clones in this sample may be carry-over from other donors' samples.

The chain has TRBV7-2 and TRBJ2-3; D may be TRBD1 (6 bases). V lost 0 bases and J lost 2, with 9 bases in between. Germline V CDR1 and CDR2: SGHTA, FQGNSA. This CDR3 is 15 amino acids long. In DNA form, the CDR3 reads TGTGCCAGCAGCTTAGCTGGACAGTCCACAGATACGCAGTATTTT. Translated: CASSLAGQSTDTQYF. Drawing the rest from reference TRBV7-2 and TRBJ2-3, the complete variable domain is GAGVSQSPSNKVTEKGKDVELRCDPISGHTALYWYRQSLGQGLEFLIYFQGNSAPDKSGLPSDRFSAERTGGSVSTLTIQRTQQEDSAVYLCASSLAGQSTDTQYFGPGTRLTVL.

The chain is built from TRBV5-1 and TRBJ1-3; 9 bases align to TRBD1. The CDR3 consists of 17 residues. The V segment lost 5 bases and the J segment 0 bases; nucleotides outside the gene matches: 9. CDR1 SGHRS and CDR2 YFSETQ come from the germline V gene. The CDR3 DNA follows: TGCGCCAGCAGACCCGGGACAGGGACACTCTCTGGAAACACCATATATTTT. It codes for CASRPGTGTLSGNTIYF. Full variable domain (remainder filled in from reference TRBV5-1 and TRBJ1-3): KAGVTQTPRYLIKTRGQQVTLSCSPISGHRSVSWYQQTPGQGLQFLFEYFSETQRNKGNFPGRFSGRQFSNSRSEMNVSTLELGDSALYLCASRPGTGTLSGNTIYFGEGSWLTVV.

In regard to this clone: Within the sample, other DNA sequences also encode this same CDR3. The chain employs TRBV28 and TRBJ1-2; D possibly corresponds to TRBD1 (5 bases). The CDR3 has 13 residues. Germline V gene lookup returns CDR1 MDHEN and CDR2 SYDVKM. V shed 3 bases and J shed 5 bases, with 10 bases lying between them. CDR3 sequence (DNA): TGTGCCAGCAGTTTTGGGGCTGGGTATGGCTACACCTTC. It translates to CASSFGAGYGYTF.

For this clone: The identical CDR3 is also encoded by other nucleotide sequences in the sample. This chain connects TRBV29-1 to TRBJ2-3; tentatively, D is TRBD2 (5 bases). Germline V gene data show CDR1 as SQVTM and CDR2 as ANQGSEA. V was shortened by 4 bases and J by 6 bases, with 5 bases between the two germline ends. This CDR3 has 10 residues. The CDR3 DNA is TGCAGCGTTGGCGGGGATACGCAGTATTTT. It yields the protein CSVGGDTQYF.